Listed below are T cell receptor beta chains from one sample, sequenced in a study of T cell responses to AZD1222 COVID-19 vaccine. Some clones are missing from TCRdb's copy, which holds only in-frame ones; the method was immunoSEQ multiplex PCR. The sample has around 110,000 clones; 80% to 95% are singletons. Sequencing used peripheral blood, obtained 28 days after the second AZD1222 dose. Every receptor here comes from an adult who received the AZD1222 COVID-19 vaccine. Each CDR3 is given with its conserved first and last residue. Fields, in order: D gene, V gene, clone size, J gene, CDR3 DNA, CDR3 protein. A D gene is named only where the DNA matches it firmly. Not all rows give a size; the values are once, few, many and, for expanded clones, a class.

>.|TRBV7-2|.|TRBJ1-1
TGTGCCAGCAGCCTCCGGACGGGGAACACTGAAGCTTTCTTT
CASSLRTGNTEAFF
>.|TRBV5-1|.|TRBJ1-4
TGCGCCAGCAGCTTGGGACAGCAGAATGAAAAACTGTTTTTT
CASSLGQQNEKLFF
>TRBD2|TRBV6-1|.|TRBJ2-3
TGTGCCAGCAGTGAGGGATGGGGGGGAACAGATACGCAGTATTTT
CASSEGWGGTDTQYF
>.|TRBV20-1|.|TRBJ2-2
TGCAGTGCTAGTGGGCGGGTCACCGGGGAGCTGTTTTTT
CSASGRVTGELFF
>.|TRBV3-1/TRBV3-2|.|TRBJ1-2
TGTGCCAGCAGCCCGCGTGACAGGAACTCATATGGCTACACCTTC
CASSPRDRNSYGYTF
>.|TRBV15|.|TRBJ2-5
TGTGCCACCAGCAGAGATAAAGCACAAGAGACCCAGTACTTC
CATSRDKAQETQYF
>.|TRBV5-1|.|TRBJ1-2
TGCGCCAGCAGCCCGGGACCCCCGCGGGCGGGCTACACCTTC
CASSPGPPRAGYTF
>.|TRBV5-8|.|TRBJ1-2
TGTGCCAGCAGCCAGACCGGGGACTCTAACTATGGCTACACCTTC
CASSQTGDSNYGYTF
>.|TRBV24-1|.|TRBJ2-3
TGTGCCACCAGTGATTCTGGGGGGAACGCGGGCACAGATACGCAGTATTTT
CATSDSGGNAGTDTQYF
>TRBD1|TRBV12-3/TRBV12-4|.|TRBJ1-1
TGTGCCAGCGGACAGGTGAACACTGAAGCTTTCTTT
CASGQVNTEAFF
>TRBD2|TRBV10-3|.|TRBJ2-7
TGTGCCGCCGGGACTAGTACTTACGAGCAGTACTTC
CAAGTSTYEQYF
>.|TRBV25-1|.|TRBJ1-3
TGTGCCAGCAGCGCAGCCTCCTCTGGAAACACCATATATTTT
CASSAASSGNTIYF
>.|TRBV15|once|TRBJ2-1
TGTGCCACCAGCCCAGGGCTCGACAATGAGCAGTTCTTC
CATSPGLDNEQFF
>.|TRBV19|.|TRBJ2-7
TGTGCCAGTAGTATAGGCGGGGCCTCCTACGAGCAGTACTTC
CASSIGGASYEQYF
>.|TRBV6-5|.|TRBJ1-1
TGTGCCAGCAGTTACTCGTTCCGGCAGTATGAAGCTTTCTTT
CASSYSFRQYEAFF
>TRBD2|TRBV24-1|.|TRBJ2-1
TGTGCCACCAGTGACCCCGGTCTAGCGGGAGGTGGGGGCTACAATGAGCAGTTCTTC
CATSDPGLAGGGGYNEQFF
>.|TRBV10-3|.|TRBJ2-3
TGTGCCATCAGTGAGTCTCCGGGGGCAAGGAACACAGATACGCAGTATTTT
CAISESPGARNTDTQYF
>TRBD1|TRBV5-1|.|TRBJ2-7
TGCGCCAGCAGCCCCCTGACAGGGGGCTACGAGCAGTACTTC
CASSPLTGGYEQYF
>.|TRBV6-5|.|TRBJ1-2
TGTGCCAGCAGTTATAGGGGGAACCGTGGCTACACCTTC
CASSYRGNRGYTF
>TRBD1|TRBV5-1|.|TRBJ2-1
TGCGCCAGCAGCTGGGGACAGGGGGCTTGGTACAATGAGCAGTTCTTC
CASSWGQGAWYNEQFF
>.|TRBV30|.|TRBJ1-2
TGTGCCTGGACCGGGACAAGTAACTATGGCTACACCTTC
CAWTGTSNYGYTF
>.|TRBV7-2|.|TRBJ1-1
TGTGCCAGCACTCCGGGGATTGTGAACACTGAAGCTTTCTTT
CASTPGIVNTEAFF
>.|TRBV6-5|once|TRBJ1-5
TGTGCCAGCAGTCTAATAAGCAATCAGCCCCAGCATTTT
CASSLISNQPQHF
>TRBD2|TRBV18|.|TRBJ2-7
TGTGCCAGCTCACCGGGACTAGCGGGAGGAAATGAGCAGTACTTC
CASSPGLAGGNEQYF
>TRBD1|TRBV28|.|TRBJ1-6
TGTGCCAGCAGTCCCCGGGACAGGGGTCGATCACCCCTCCACTTT
CASSPRDRGRSPLHF
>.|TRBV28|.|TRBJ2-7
TGTGCCAGCAGTTTAAACCCTTCCATCAGCTCCTACGAGCAGTACTTC
CASSLNPSISSYEQYF
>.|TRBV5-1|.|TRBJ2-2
TGCGCCAGCAGCTTGGGTCCTCTACAAGGACGGGGCACCGGGGAGCTGTTTTTT
CASSLGPLQGRGTGELFF
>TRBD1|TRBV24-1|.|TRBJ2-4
TGTGCCACCAGTGACCGGGACAGGGTGGCCAAAAACATTCAGTACTTC
CATSDRDRVAKNIQYF
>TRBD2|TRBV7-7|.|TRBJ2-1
TGTGCTAGCAGCTCGGGACTAGCGGGTTACAATGAGCAGTTCTTC
CASSSGLAGYNEQFF
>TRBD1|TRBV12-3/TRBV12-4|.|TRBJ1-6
TGTGCCAGCAGGGGACAGGGGAATTCACCCCTCCACTTT
CASRGQGNSPLHF
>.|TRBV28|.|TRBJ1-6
TGTGCCAGCAGTGCCATTTCACCCCTCCACTTT
CASSAISPLHF
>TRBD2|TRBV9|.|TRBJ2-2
TGTGCCAGCAGCGTAGGACTAGCGGAATTTACCGGGGAGCTGTTTTTT
CASSVGLAEFTGELFF
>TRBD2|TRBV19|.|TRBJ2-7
TGTGCCAGTAGTAGACAAACTAGCGGGGGCTCCTACGAGCAGTACTTC
CASSRQTSGGSYEQYF
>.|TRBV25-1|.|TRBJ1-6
TGTGCCAGCAGTTGGTCCTCTAATTCACCCCTCCACTTT
CASSWSSNSPLHF
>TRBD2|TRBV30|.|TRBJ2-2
TGTGCCTGGAGTGTAGTAGCGGGGCAAAGGACCGGGGAGCTGTTTTTT
CAWSVVAGQRTGELFF
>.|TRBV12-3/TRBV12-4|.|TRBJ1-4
TGTGCCAGCAGTTTAGGGAAAGTGGGAAAACTGTTTTTT
CASSLGKVGKLFF
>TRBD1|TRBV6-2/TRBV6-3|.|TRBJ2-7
TGTGCCAGCAGTTACAGGACAGGAATATACGAGCAGTACTTC
CASSYRTGIYEQYF
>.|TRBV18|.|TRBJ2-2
TGTGCCACCTCGCGGGACAGCCAAACCGGGGAGCTGTTTTTT
CATSRDSQTGELFF
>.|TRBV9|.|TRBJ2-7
TGTGCCAGCAGCGTAGATGACTTCAGGAGTGAGCAGTACTTC
CASSVDDFRSEQYF
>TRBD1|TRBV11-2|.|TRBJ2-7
TGTGCCAGCAGCGCCGGGACAGGCTACGAGCAGTACTTC
CASSAGTGYEQYF
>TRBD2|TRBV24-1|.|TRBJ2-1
TGTGCCACCAGTGATCCGACTAGCGGGGCCCACAATGAGCAGTTCTTC
CATSDPTSGAHNEQFF
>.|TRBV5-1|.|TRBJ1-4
TGCGCCAGCAGCTCAGTGAGCAGGTTTGGCGAAAAACTGTTTTTT
CASSSVSRFGEKLFF
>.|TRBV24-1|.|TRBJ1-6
TGTGCCACCAGTGGCTCAGCTAATTCACCCCTCCACTTT
CATSGSANSPLHF
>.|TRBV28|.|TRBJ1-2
TGTGCCTCTATCCGGGGCAACAATAACTATGGCTACACCTTC
CASIRGNNNYGYTF
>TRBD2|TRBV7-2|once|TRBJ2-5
TGTGCCAGCAGCGCGACGACTAGCGGCCAAGAGACCCAGTACTTC
CASSATTSGQETQYF
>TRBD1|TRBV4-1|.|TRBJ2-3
TGCGCCAGCAGCCAAGGACCGGGACAGGGGTTAGATACGCAGTATTTT
CASSQGPGQGLDTQYF
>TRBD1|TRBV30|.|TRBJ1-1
TGTGCCTGGACAGGGGGCTTGAACACTGAAGCTTTCTTT
CAWTGGLNTEAFF
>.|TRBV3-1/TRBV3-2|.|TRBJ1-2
TGTGCCAGCAGCCAAGATGGGGCACCTAACTATGGCTACACCTTC
CASSQDGAPNYGYTF
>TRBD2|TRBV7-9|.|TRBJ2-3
TGTGCCAGCAGCTTCGGGACTAGCGGGAGGAGGGGCACAGATACGCAGTATTTT
CASSFGTSGRRGTDTQYF
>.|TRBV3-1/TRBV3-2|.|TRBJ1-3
TGTGCCAGCAGCCAGTACAGGTTCTCTGGAAACACCATATATTTT
CASSQYRFSGNTIYF
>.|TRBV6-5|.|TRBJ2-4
TGTGCCAGCGAGGGGGAAGGCATTCAGTACTTC
CASEGEGIQYF
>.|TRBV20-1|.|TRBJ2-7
TGCAGTGCTAGCCGTAACGAGCAGTACTTC
CSASRNEQYF